The text below deals with one T cell receptor beta chain. This sample was taken from a study of T cell responses to AZD1222 COVID-19 vaccine. Some clones are missing from TCRdb's copy, which holds only in-frame ones; the method was immunoSEQ multiplex PCR. Seen here are 170,000 or so clones, 90% to 95% observed once, and the top ten hold around 0.9%. The CDR3 extends over 14 amino acids. Trimming pared 0 bases from V and 6 bases from J, leaving 12 bases between. Germline CDR1 and CDR2: SQVTM and ANQGSEA. This receptor was obtained from an adult in good health. The chain links TRBV29-1 to TRBJ2-1, with a tentative D call TRBD1 (5 bases). The sequenced sample was peripheral blood, obtained on day 0 of AZD1222 vaccination. CDR3 DNA sequence: TGCAGCGTTGAAGACGTAGAAAGGGGCAATGAGCAGTTCTTC. This encodes CSVEDVERGNEQFF.